This T cell receptor beta chain was documented in a study of cytomegalovirus exposure and HLA in healthy donors. Overall study results and limits: Per a later analysis, fewer than 20,000 TCR beta sequences showed association with HLA alleles at 0.05 false discovery rate. A later analysis by the authors found several of the most significant clusters apparently linked to common viral pathogens. Donor immune exposure was known only as CMV serostatus. As a later analysis showed, a missense DCLRE1C variant was linked to trimming of TCR beta V- and J-genes.

As for this clone: Its antigen is unknown.

V lost 4 bases, J lost 4 bases, and 11 bases stayed unmatched. The CDR3 is 15 residues long. Germline assignment: CDR1 SQVTM and CDR2 ANQGSEA. The PCR employed 60 Vbeta primers together with 13 Jbeta primers. Here immunoSEQ multiplex PCR was the method, and the copy in TCRdb shows in-frame clones only, minus some. Seen here are roughly 200,000 clones, 80% to 90% observed once, and the top ten hold roughly 0.34%. The sequenced material came from PBMCs. This clonotype originated in a woman in her twenties or thirties in good health and CMV-seronegative. The genes are TRBV29-1 and TRBJ1-1; 8 bases agree with TRBD1. CDR3 region: CSVALYDRGGTEAFF. For the CDR3, the DNA is TGCAGCGTTGCGCTATACGACAGGGGCGGCACTGAAGCTTTCTTT.